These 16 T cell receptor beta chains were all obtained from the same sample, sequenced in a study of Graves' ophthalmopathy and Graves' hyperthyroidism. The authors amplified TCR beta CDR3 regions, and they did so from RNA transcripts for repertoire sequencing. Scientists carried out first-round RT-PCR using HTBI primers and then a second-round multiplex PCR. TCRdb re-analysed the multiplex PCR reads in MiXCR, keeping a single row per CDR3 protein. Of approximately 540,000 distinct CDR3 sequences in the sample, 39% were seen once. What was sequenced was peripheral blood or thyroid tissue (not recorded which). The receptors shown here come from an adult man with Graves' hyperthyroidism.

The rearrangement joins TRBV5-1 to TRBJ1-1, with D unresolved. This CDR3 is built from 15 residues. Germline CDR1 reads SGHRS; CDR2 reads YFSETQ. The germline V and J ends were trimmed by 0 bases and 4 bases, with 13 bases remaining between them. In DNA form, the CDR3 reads TGCGCCAGCAGCTTGGAACCGGGTAGAGGCACTGAAGCTTTCTTT. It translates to CASSLEPGRGTEAFF.

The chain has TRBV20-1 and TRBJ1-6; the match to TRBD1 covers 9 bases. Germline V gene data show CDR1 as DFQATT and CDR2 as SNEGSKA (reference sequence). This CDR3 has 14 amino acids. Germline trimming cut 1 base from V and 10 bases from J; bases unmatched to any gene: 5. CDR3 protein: CSARAQGANSPLHF. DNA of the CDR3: TGCAGTGCTAGAGCACAGGGGGCTAACTCACCCCTCCACTTT.

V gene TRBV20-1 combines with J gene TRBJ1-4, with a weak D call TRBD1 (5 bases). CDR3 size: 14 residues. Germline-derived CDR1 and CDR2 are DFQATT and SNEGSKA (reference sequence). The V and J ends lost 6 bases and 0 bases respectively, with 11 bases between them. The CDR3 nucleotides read TGCAGTGCCTTGGAGGACACAACTAATGAAAAACTGTTTTTT. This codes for CSALEDTTNEKLFF.

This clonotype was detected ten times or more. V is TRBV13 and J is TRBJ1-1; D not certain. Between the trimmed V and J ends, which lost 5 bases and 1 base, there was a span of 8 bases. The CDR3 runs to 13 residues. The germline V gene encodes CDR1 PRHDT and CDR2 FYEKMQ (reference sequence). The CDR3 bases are TGTGCCAGCAGCACAGCCGAGAACACTGAAGCTTTCTTT. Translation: CASSTAENTEAFF.

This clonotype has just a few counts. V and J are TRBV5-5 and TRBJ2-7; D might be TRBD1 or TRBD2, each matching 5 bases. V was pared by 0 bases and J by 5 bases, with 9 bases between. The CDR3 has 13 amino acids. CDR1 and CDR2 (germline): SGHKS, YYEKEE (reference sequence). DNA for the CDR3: TGTGCCAGCAGCTTGGTGGGGGTCAACGAGCAGTACTTC. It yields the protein CASSLVGVNEQYF. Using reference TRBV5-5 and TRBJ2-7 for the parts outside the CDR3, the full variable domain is DAGVTQSPTHLIKTRGQQVTLRCSPISGHKSVSWYQQVLGQGPQFIFQYYEKEERGRGNFPDRFSARQFPNYSSELNVNALLLGDSALYLCASSLVGVNEQYFGPGTRLTVT.

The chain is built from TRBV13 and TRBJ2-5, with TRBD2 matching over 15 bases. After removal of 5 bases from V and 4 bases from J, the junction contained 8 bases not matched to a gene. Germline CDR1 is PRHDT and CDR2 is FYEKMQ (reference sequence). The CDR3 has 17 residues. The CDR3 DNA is TGTGCCAGCAGCGCGGGACTAGCGGGAGGCGGAGGAGAGACCCAGTACTTC. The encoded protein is CASSAGLAGGGGETQYF. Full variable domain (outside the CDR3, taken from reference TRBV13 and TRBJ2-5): AAGVIQSPRHLIKEKRETATLKCYPIPRHDTVYWYQQGPGQDPQFLISFYEKMQSDKGSIPDRFSAQQFSDYHSELNMSSLELGDSALYFCASSAGLAGGGGETQYFGPGTRLLVL.

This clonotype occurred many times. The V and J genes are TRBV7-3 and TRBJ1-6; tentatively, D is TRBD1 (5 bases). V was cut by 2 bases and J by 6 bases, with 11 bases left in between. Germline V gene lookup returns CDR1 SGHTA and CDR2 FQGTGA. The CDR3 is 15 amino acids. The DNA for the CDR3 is TGTGCCAGCAGCTTACAGGGTTTTGGTAATTCACCCCTCCACTTT. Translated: CASSLQGFGNSPLHF. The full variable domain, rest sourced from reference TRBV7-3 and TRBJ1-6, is GAGVSQTPSNKVTEKGKYVELRCDPISGHTALYWYRQSLGQGPEFLIYFQGTGAADDSGLPNDRFFAVRPEGSVSTLKIQRTERGDSAVYLCASSLQGFGNSPLHFGNGTRLTVT.

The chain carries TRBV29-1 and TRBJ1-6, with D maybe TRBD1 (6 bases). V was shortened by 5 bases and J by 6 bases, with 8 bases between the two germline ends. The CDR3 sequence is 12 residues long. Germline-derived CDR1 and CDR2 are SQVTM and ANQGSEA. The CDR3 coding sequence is TGCAGCGTTCGGGACACTAATTCACCCCTCCACTTT. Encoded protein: CSVRDTNSPLHF. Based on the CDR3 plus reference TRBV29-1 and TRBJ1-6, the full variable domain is SAVISQKPSRDICQRGTSLTIQCQVDSQVTMMFWYRQQPGQSLTLIATANQGSEATYESGFVIDKFPISRPNLTFSTLTVSNMSPEDSSIYLCSVRDTNSPLHFGNGTRLTVT.

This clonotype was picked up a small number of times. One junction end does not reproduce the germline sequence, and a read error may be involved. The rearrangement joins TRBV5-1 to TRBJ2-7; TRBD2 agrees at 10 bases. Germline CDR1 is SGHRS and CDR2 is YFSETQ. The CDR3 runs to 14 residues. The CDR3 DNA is TGCGCCAGCACCTTGGTCAGCGGGGGGGTCGAGCAGTACTTC. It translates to CASTLVSGGVEQYF.

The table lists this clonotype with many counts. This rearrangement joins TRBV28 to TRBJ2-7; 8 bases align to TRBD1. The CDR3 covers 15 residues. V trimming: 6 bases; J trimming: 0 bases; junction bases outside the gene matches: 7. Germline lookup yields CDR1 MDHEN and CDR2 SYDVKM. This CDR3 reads CASSLTGAVSYEQYF. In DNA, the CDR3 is TGTGCCAGCAGCCTGACAGGGGCCGTCTCCTACGAGCAGTACTTC.

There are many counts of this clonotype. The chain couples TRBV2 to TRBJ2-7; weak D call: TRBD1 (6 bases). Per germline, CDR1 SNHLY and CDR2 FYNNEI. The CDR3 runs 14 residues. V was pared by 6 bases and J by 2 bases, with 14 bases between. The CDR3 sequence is CASRDSRGAYEQYF. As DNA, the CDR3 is TGTGCCAGCAGGGACTCCAGGGGCGCCTACGAGCAGTACTTC.

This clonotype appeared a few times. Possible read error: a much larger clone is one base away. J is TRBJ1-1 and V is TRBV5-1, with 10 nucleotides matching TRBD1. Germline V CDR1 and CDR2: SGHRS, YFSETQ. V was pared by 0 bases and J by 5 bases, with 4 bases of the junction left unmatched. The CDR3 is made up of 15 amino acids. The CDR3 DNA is TGCGCCAGCAGCTTGGAGGGGACAGGGGTAACTGAAGCTTTCTTT. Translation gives CASSLEGTGVTEAFF.

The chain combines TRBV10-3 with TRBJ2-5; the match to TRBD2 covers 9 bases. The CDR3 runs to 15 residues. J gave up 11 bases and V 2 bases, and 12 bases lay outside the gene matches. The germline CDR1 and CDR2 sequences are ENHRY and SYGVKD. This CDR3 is CAISEGSGGTDTQYF. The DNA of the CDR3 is TGTGCCATCAGTGAGGGTAGCGGGGGCACAGATACGCAGTACTTC.

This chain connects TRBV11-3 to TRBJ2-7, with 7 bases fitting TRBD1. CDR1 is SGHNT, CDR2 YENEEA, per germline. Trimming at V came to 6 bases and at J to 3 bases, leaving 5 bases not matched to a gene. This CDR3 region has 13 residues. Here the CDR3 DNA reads TGTGCCAGCAGTCAACAGGGGAACTACGAGCAGTACTTC. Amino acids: CASSQQGNYEQYF.

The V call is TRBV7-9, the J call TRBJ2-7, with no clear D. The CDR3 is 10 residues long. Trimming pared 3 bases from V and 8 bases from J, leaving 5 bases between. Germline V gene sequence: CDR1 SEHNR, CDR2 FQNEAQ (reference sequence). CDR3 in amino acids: CASSLSQQYF. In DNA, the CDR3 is TGTGCCAGCAGCTTGTCACAGCAGTACTTC.

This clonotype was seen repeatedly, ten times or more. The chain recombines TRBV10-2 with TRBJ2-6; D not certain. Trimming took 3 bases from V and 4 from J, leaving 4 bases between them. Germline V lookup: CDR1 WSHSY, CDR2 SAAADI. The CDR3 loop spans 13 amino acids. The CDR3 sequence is CASSDGGANVLTF. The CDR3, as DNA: TGCGCCAGCAGTGATGGCGGGGCCAACGTCCTGACTTTC.